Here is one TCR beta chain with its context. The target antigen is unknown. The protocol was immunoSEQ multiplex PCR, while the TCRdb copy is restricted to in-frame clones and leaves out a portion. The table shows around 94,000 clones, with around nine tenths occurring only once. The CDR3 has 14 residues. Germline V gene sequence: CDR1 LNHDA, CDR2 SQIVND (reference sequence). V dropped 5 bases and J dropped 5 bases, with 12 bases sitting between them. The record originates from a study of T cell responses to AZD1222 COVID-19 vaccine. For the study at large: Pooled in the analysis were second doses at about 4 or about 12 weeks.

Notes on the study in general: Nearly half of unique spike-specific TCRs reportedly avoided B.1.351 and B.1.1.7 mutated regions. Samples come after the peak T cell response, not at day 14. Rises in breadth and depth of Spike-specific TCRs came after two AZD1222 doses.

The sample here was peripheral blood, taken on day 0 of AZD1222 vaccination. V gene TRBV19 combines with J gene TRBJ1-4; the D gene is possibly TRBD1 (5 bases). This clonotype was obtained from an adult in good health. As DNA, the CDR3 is TGTGCCAGTAGTGGAGGGGCCGGAAATGAAAAACTGTTTTTT. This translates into CASSGGAGNEKLFF.